This TCR beta chain was observed in a study of blood T cell repertoires in COVID-19. About the research overall: In each case, the material was cDNA or gDNA derived from T cells, B-cell-depleted T cells, or PBMCs.

The V end was cut by 6 bases, the J end by 8 bases, with 16 bases between. The V gene's germline CDR1 is SNHLY and CDR2 FYNNEI. CDR3 length: 13 amino acids. Authors' processing steps: Estimation of nucleated cell counts was performed using reference gene primer amplification. Assay: immunoSEQ multiplex PCR; the TCRdb copy retains only in-frame clones and omits some. V and J calls plus clone size are reproduced from that table; the DNA served to infer D and trimming. The sample includes 350,000 or so clones, less than 90% seen only once; the top ten take under 1.3%. The chain uses TRBV2 and TRBJ1-1; D is possibly TRBD1 (6 bases). This TCR was recovered from a woman in her twenties or thirties who had recovered from COVID-19. Sequencing was done on a sample of PBMCs or T cells enriched from blood (not recorded which). The CDR3 nucleotides read TGTGCCAGCAGCCAATACAGGGAGAACGAAGCTTTCTTT. This gives the protein CASSQYRENEAFF.